This passage covers 2 T cell receptor beta chains from one sample sequenced in a study of post-analysis software for immune sequencing data. Each TCR beta cDNA library carried unique molecular identifiers. TCRdb fed the PCR reads into MiXCR, producing one record per CDR3 protein. The profile shows about 820,000 distinct CDR3 sequences, approximately 50% of them singletons. No antigen has been assigned to these receptors. The study, taken as a whole, reports: In patients, TRBV5-6, TRBV5-1 and TRBV20-1 belonged to roughly five TRBV segments found more frequently than in controls.

The sample comprised blood. The receptors originated from a girl aged 10 to 17 with multiple sclerosis.

This chain uses TRBV20-1 with TRBJ2-1; D is undetermined. The CDR3 length is 11 residues. Germline lookup yields CDR1 DFQATT and CDR2 SNEGSKA (reference sequence). The ends were cut back, 3 bases at V and 3 bases at J, with 3 bases in the middle. DNA for the CDR3: TGCAGTGCTAGTCTCTACAATGAGCAGTTCTTC. It codes for CSASLYNEQFF.

The chain has TRBV6-5 and TRBJ2-3, with 7 bases matching TRBD2. The V segment lost 2 bases and the J segment 0 bases; nucleotides outside the gene matches: 2. Germline CDR1 and CDR2: MNHEY and SVGAGI. The CDR3 totals 15 residues. CDR3 in amino acids: CASSYGTTSTDTQYF. The CDR3 DNA reads as TGTGCCAGCAGTTACGGGACTACTAGCACAGATACGCAGTATTTT.